Listed below are T cell receptor beta chains from one sample, sequenced in a study of OX40 agonist ivuxolimab in advanced cancers. Repertoires were generated with immunoSEQ multiplex PCR, while TCRdb's copy carries only in-frame clones and drops some. This table holds about 69,000 clones, 75% to 90% found once. The source material was CD4+ or CD8+ T cells sorted from blood, sampled in a trial of the OX40 agonist ivuxolimab. These receptors were obtained from an adult with an advanced solid tumor such as melanoma, head and neck, liver or kidney cancer. Each CDR3 is given with its conserved first and last residue. A D gene is named only where the DNA matches it firmly. Size is omitted from some rows. Given values are once, few, many or a class for expanded clones.

size	D	V	J	DNA	CDR3
-	TRBD1	TRBV6-5	TRBJ1-1	TGTGCCAGCAGTTACTCGGACAGGGCCCGCACTGAAGCTTTCTTT	CASSYSDRARTEAFF
-	-	TRBV4-3	TRBJ2-5	TGCGCCAGCAGCCAAGAAGGGCTGGGCGGAGGAGAGACCCAGTACTTC	CASSQEGLGGGETQYF
-	TRBD2	TRBV13	TRBJ2-1	TGTGCCAGCAGCTTGGGACTAGAGTGGAATGAGCAGTTCTTC	CASSLGLEWNEQFF
-	TRBD1	TRBV4-3	TRBJ1-1	TGCGCCAGCAGCCAAGTCGGACAGGGGAACACTGAAGCTTTCTTT	CASSQVGQGNTEAFF
-	-	TRBV6-6	TRBJ1-1	TGTGCCAGCAGTTACTCCCCCGGCACTGAAGCTTTCTTT	CASSYSPGTEAFF
-	-	TRBV7-9	TRBJ2-7	TGTGCCAGCAGCCCAGGGACGGGCCGTTCCTACGAGCAGTACTTC	CASSPGTGRSYEQYF
-	-	TRBV7-2	TRBJ1-2	TGTGCCAGCAGCTTAGCGAGGTCAGGGGAGGGCTACACCTTC	CASSLARSGEGYTF
-	-	TRBV7-8	TRBJ1-4	TGTGCCAGCAGCTTCCCCACTGGGGGGGGTGTAAGTGAAAAACTGTTTTTT	CASSFPTGGGVSEKLFF
-	-	TRBV7-9	TRBJ2-2	TGTGCCAGCAGCTTATTGGGGGGCTCGAACACCGGGGAGCTGTTTTTT	CASSLLGGSNTGELFF
-	-	TRBV6-6	TRBJ2-1	TGTGCCAGCAGTTACTCGGTCGGGGCAGGGATGAATGAGCAGTTCTTC	CASSYSVGAGMNEQFF
-	TRBD1	TRBV7-9	TRBJ1-1	TGTGCCAGCAGCTTTGGTACTACAGGGGACACTGAAGCTTTCTTT	CASSFGTTGDTEAFF
once	-	TRBV20-1	TRBJ1-1	TGCAGTGCTAGAGCTGTCACTGAAGCTTTCTTT	CSARAVTEAFF
few	-	TRBV5-4	TRBJ1-2	TGTGCCAGCAGCTTCAGTGATGGCTACACCTTC	CASSFSDGYTF
-	TRBD1	TRBV29-1	TRBJ2-3	TGCAGCGTGGGCCTATTTGGGACAGGCACTACTAGCACAGATACGCAGTATTTT	CSVGLFGTGTTSTDTQYF
few	TRBD2	TRBV13	TRBJ2-1	TGTGCCAGCAGCCTAGCGGGGGGGCCTGGGAATGAGCAGTTCTTC	CASSLAGGPGNEQFF
-	TRBD1	TRBV27	TRBJ1-6	TGTGCCAGCAGTTTCGGGACAGATAATTCACCCCTCCACTTT	CASSFGTDNSPLHF
-	TRBD1	TRBV27	TRBJ1-5	TGTGCCAGCAGTTCAATCGGGGACAGTAGCAATCAGCCCCAGCATTTT	CASSSIGDSSNQPQHF
-	-	TRBV7-6	TRBJ2-1	TGTGCCAGCAGCACCGGCATGGGCCTAAGCATTTACAATGAGCAGTTCTTC	CASSTGMGLSIYNEQFF
-	-	TRBV9	TRBJ1-5	TGTGCCAGCAGCGTATCTTGGGCCCAGCCCCAGCATTTT	CASSVSWAQPQHF
-	-	TRBV27	TRBJ1-1	TGTGCCAGCAGTTTAAGGGGGTTCGGGACTGAAGCTTTCTTT	CASSLRGFGTEAFF
few	-	TRBV4-3	TRBJ1-1	TGCGCCAGCAGCCAAGATTATCCGTTGGACACTGAAGCTTTCTTT	CASSQDYPLDTEAFF
-	-	TRBV6-5	TRBJ2-1	TGTGCCACCCGTGGGCCTGAGCAGTTCTTC	CATRGPEQFF
-	-	TRBV7-9	TRBJ2-7	TGTGCCAGCAGCTCAGGACAAGCCCACGAGCAGTACTTC	CASSSGQAHEQYF
-	-	TRBV19	TRBJ2-5	TGTGCCAGTAGTATGACGTGGGTTAGGTACCAAGAGACCCAGTACTTC	CASSMTWVRYQETQYF
-	TRBD1	TRBV5-5	TRBJ1-2	TGTGCCAGCAGCTTTATCTCAGGGGGGTATGGCTACACCTTC	CASSFISGGYGYTF
-	TRBD1	TRBV19	TRBJ2-7	TGTGCCATAAGCCCCGGGACAGGGAACTCCTACGAGCAGTACTTC	CAISPGTGNSYEQYF
-	-	TRBV19	TRBJ1-3	TGTGCCAGTAGTCTCGGGGGGAGCTCTGGAAACACCATATATTTT	CASSLGGSSGNTIYF
-	TRBD2	TRBV4-3	TRBJ2-5	TGCGCCAGCAGCCAATCCGTTGGACTAGCGGGAGAGACCCAGTACTTC	CASSQSVGLAGETQYF
-	TRBD1	TRBV5-4	TRBJ2-7	TGTGCCAGCAGCTCGGGGACAGTTGACGAGCAGTACTTC	CASSSGTVDEQYF
-	-	TRBV7-2	TRBJ2-7	TGTGCCAGCAGCTTCGGGGTTACCTACGAGCAGTACTTC	CASSFGVTYEQYF
-	TRBD1	TRBV10-3	TRBJ1-1	TGTGCCATCCGAGGGGGGGACAGCTCTTACACTGAAGCTTTCTTT	CAIRGGDSSYTEAFF
-	-	TRBV27	TRBJ2-5	TGTGCCAGCAGTTCGGGACAAAACCAAGAGACCCAGTACTTC	CASSSGQNQETQYF
-	-	TRBV6-6	TRBJ1-1	TGTGCCAGCAGTTATTGGGGGGAGGACACTGAAGCTTTCTTT	CASSYWGEDTEAFF
-	-	TRBV19	TRBJ1-2	TGTGCCAGTAGCCGGGGGGATGGCTACACCTTC	CASSRGDGYTF
-	TRBD1	TRBV27	TRBJ2-7	TGTGCCAGCAGTTCCAGGACAGGGGGGACCTCCTACGAGCAGTACTTC	CASSSRTGGTSYEQYF
-	TRBD2	TRBV19	TRBJ2-1	TGTGCCAGTAGTATGATTGGCGGGGGAAACAATGAGCAGTTCTTC	CASSMIGGGNNEQFF
-	-	TRBV9	TRBJ1-2	TGTGCCAGCAGCGACCCAGAAGGTGGCTACACCTTC	CASSDPEGGYTF